This entry lists 32 T cell receptor beta chains sequenced from one sample in a study of T cell responses to AZD1222 COVID-19 vaccine. Produced via immunoSEQ multiplex PCR; TCRdb's table is partial and in-frame only. In the table there are over 120,000 clones, 80% to 95% of which are singletons. Sample: peripheral blood, taken on day 0 of AZD1222 vaccination. The receptors were gathered from an adult in good health.

This clone came up once. The chain combines TRBV6-5 with TRBJ1-4; the D is unclear. Trimming stripped 0 bases from V and 2 bases from J, with 10 bases between. CDR3 length equals 16 residues. Germline V gives CDR1 MNHEY, CDR2 SVGAGI. CDR3 sequence (DNA): TGTGCCAGCAGTTACTCGCCGGGAGAGACTAATGAAAAACTGTTTTTT. Translated, it gives CASSYSPGETNEKLFF.

V is TRBV20-1 and J is TRBJ2-7; D is uncertain. CDR1 is DFQATT and CDR2 is SNEGSKA in the germline V gene (reference sequence). The CDR3 loop spans 13 amino acids. Trimming took 6 bases from V and 1 from J, leaving 13 bases between them. The CDR3, as DNA: TGCAGTGCGAGTCCTTATCTTTCCTACGAGCAGTACTTC. Its translation is CSASPYLSYEQYF.

CDR3 DNA: TGTGCCAGCAGCCGAACAGGGTTTGGCTACACCTTC. It encodes CASSRTGFGYTF. The genes are TRBV28 and TRBJ1-2; perhaps TRBD1 as D (6 bases). Germline CDR1 is MDHEN and CDR2 is SYDVKM. V was cut by 6 bases and J by 7 bases, with 12 bases left in between. This CDR3 contains 12 residues.

The chain recombines TRBV29-1 with TRBJ2-7; a weak D match, TRBD2 (5 bases). This CDR3 has 15 residues. Germline assignment: CDR1 SQVTM and CDR2 ANQGSEA. Trimming removed 1 base from V and 3 bases from J, with 16 bases in between. The CDR3 reads CSVEGTREQNYEQYF. In nucleotides, the CDR3 is TGCAGCGTTGAAGGTACTAGGGAACAAAACTACGAGCAGTACTTC.

The chain uses TRBV5-4 and TRBJ2-2, with D possibly being TRBD1 (6 bases). CDR3 length: 15 amino acids. Germline V gene data show CDR1 as SGHNT and CDR2 as YYREEE (reference sequence). Trimming shortened V by 4 bases and J by 2 bases, and 12 bases separated the two germline ends. The CDR3 sequence: CASSHRDRNTGELFF. CDR3 DNA sequence: TGTGCCAGCAGCCACAGGGATCGCAACACCGGGGAGCTGTTTTTT.

J is TRBJ2-7 and V is TRBV4-1, with D maybe TRBD2 (6 bases). The germline V gene encodes CDR1 MGHRA and CDR2 YSYEKL. The CDR3 runs to 15 residues. Deletions cut 0 bases from V and 2 bases from J, with 11 bases between. CDR3 in amino acids: CASSQEGDWPYEQYF. CDR3 bases: TGCGCCAGCAGCCAAGAGGGGGACTGGCCCTACGAGCAGTACTTC.

The V call is TRBV2, the J call TRBJ2-7; 11 bases are a match to TRBD2. With 7 bases clipped from V and 4 bases from J, the junction kept 12 bases outside the gene matches. The CDR3 loop spans 16 amino acids. Per the germline V gene, CDR1 is SNHLY and CDR2 is FYNNEI. In DNA form, the CDR3 reads TGTGCCAGCACCTACTCCCTTAGCGGGAGGGATTACGAGCAGTACTTC. This sequence encodes CASTYSLSGRDYEQYF.

The CDR3 region is CASIRQYTEAFF. The DNA of the CDR3 is TGTGCCAGCATTAGACAGTACACTGAAGCTTTCTTT. The chain combines TRBV6-6 with TRBJ1-1; maybe TRBD1 (5 bases). Trimming took off 7 bases at V and 3 bases at J, with 9 bases between the two ends. The CDR3 has 12 residues. Germline CDR1 MNHNY, CDR2 SVGAGI (reference sequence).

The chain carries TRBV7-9 and TRBJ1-1; possibly TRBD1 for D (6 bases). The CDR3 spans 18 residues. V was clipped by 11 bases and J by 1 base, with 29 bases between them. In germline, CDR1 is SEHNR, CDR2 FQNEAQ (reference sequence). The CDR3 DNA reads as TGTGCCGGAATTTCCTTGGGGGGCACCGGGACACCGAACACTGAAGCTTTCTTT. Amino acid sequence: CAGISLGGTGTPNTEAFF.

The chain employs TRBV28 and TRBJ1-5; D uncertain. CDR3 length: 15 residues. Trimming pared 5 bases from V and 7 bases from J, leaving 18 bases between. Germline assignment: CDR1 MDHEN and CDR2 SYDVKM. The CDR3 bases are TGTGCCAGCAGTCTAGACATGCGGGGAGTACAGCCCCAGCATTTT. It encodes CASSLDMRGVQPQHF.

The chain carries TRBV19 and TRBJ1-1; D perhaps matches TRBD1 (6 bases). Trimming removed 0 bases from V and 0 bases from J, with 14 bases in between. This CDR3 spans 17 amino acids. Germline V gives CDR1 LNHDA, CDR2 SQIVND (reference sequence). CDR3 in amino acids: CASSIEPGAGMNTEAFF. The CDR3 region has the DNA TGTGCCAGTAGTATAGAACCGGGGGCGGGGATGAACACTGAAGCTTTCTTT.

The CDR3 reads CSASSGGSSQDTQYF. CDR3 sequence (DNA): TGCAGTGCTAGTTCCGGGGGCTCATCCCAAGATACGCAGTATTTT. The rearrangement joins TRBV20-1 to TRBJ2-3; either TRBD1 or TRBD2 may fit D (6 bases each). CDR1 DFQATT and CDR2 SNEGSKA come from the germline V gene (reference sequence). Between the trimmed V and J ends, which lost 3 bases and 5 bases, there was a span of 18 bases. This CDR3 comprises 15 residues.

The chain employs TRBV7-2 and TRBJ1-3; 8 bases agree with TRBD1. The length of the CDR3 is 18 residues. V was clipped by 4 bases and J by 1 base; unmatched bases: 12. Germline V CDR1 and CDR2: SGHTA, FQGNSA. The CDR3 coding sequence is TGTGCCAGCAGCTCAACCTCGGGACAGGCTTATTCTGGAAACACCATATATTTT. This translates into CASSSTSGQAYSGNTIYF.

On this clone itself: The sample holds other DNA sequences that translate to the same CDR3. V gene TRBV6-5 combines with J gene TRBJ1-1; TRBD1 might be the D (5 bases). Germline values: CDR1 MNHEY, CDR2 SVGAGI. V lost 2 bases to trimming and J lost 2 bases, with 6 bases between them. The CDR3 extends over 13 amino acids. CDR3: CASSYGGNTEAFF. The CDR3 DNA follows: TGTGCCAGCAGTTACGGGGGTAACACTGAAGCTTTCTTT.

This clone was recorded once. The rearrangement links TRBV6-5 to TRBJ1-1; D perhaps matches TRBD1 (5 bases). V lost 5 bases, J lost 6 bases, and 16 bases lay in between. The CDR3 is 14 amino acids. In germline, CDR1 is MNHEY, CDR2 SVGAGI. The DNA of the CDR3 is TGTGCCAGCAGTAATGGGGGAATAGGCCCTGAAGCTTTCTTT. Amino acid sequence: CASSNGGIGPEAFF.

This sequence joins TRBV18 and TRBJ2-2; D is undetermined. Trimming left V 4 bases short and J 0 bases short, with 9 bases between. CDR3 length: 15 amino acids. Germline CDR1 and CDR2: KGHSH and LQKENI. The CDR3 is CASSRRTANTGELFF. The CDR3 DNA reads as TGTGCCAGCTCACGTCGGACGGCGAACACCGGGGAGCTGTTTTTT.

This clone is a singleton in its sample. The V gene is TRBV11-2, the J gene TRBJ2-7; a possible D gene is TRBD1 (5 bases). The germline gives CDR1 SGHAT, CDR2 FQNNGV. The V end lost 8 bases, the J end lost 2 bases, and 19 bases lay between the germline ends. The CDR3 is 15 residues long. CDR3 DNA sequence: TGTGCCAGCGCCATCACGTCAGACAGAGCCTACGAGCAGTACTTC. This translates into CASAITSDRAYEQYF. The entire variable domain, with the rest obtained from reference TRBV11-2 and TRBJ2-7, is as follows: EAGVAQSPRYKIIEKRQSVAFWCNPISGHATLYWYQQILGQGPKLLIQFQNNGVVDDSQLPKDRFSAERLKGVDSTLKIQPAKLEDSAVYLCASAITSDRAYEQYFGPGTRLTVT.

The chain joins TRBV2 to TRBJ2-7; TRBD2 matches at 14 bases. Germline values: CDR1 SNHLY, CDR2 FYNNEI. V gave up 6 bases and J gave up 11 bases; unmatched junction bases: 9. The CDR3 is 14 amino acids. CDR3 loop: CASSAGTSGRDKYF. The CDR3 DNA reads TGTGCCAGCAGCGCCGGGACTAGCGGGAGAGACAAGTACTTC.

V usage is TRBV28 and J usage is TRBJ2-7; TRBD2 agrees at 15 bases. Per germline, CDR1 MDHEN and CDR2 SYDVKM. The CDR3 runs 21 residues. V shed 6 bases and J 1 base; nucleotides not matched to a gene: 19. The DNA of the CDR3 is TGTGCCAGCAGCCGAATCTTGGAGACAGGGACTAGCGGGAGGTATTCCTACGAGCAGTACTTC. Protein product: CASSRILETGTSGRYSYEQYF.

The gene calls are TRBV6-5 and TRBJ2-7; D remains ambiguous. Germline CDR1 MNHEY, CDR2 SVGAGI. The CDR3 has 16 residues. V was clipped by 0 bases and J by 2 bases, with 14 bases between them. This chain's CDR3 is CASSYSKGRATYEQYF. CDR3 in DNA: TGTGCCAGCAGTTACTCCAAAGGTCGGGCTACCTACGAGCAGTACTTC.

This clone was recorded a few times. Other DNA sequences within the sample encode an identical CDR3. This sequence joins TRBV19 and TRBJ2-1; D not resolved. Trimming left V 1 base short and J 0 bases short, with 7 bases between. CDR3 length equals 15 residues. In germline, CDR1 is LNHDA, CDR2 SQIVND (reference sequence). CDR3 in DNA: TGTGCCAGTAGTATAGGGCAGAGCTCCTACAATGAGCAGTTCTTC. Residues: CASSIGQSSYNEQFF.

In its sample, this clone was seen once. The J gene is TRBJ2-7, the V gene TRBV7-8; D not certain. Per the germline V gene, CDR1 is SGHVS and CDR2 is FQNEAQ. V gave up 5 bases and J gave up 4 bases, with 15 bases separating them. The CDR3 has 14 amino acids. For the CDR3, the DNA is TGTGCCAGCAGCCCACAAACGATAGTTTACGAGCAGTACTTC. Encoded protein: CASSPQTIVYEQYF.

The rearrangement links TRBV3-1 (or the pseudogene TRBV3-2) to TRBJ2-2; no clear D gene. CDR3 length: 14 residues. CDR1 is LGHDT, CDR2 YNNKEL, per germline (reference sequence). The germline V and J ends were trimmed by 1 base and 4 bases, with 7 bases remaining between them. CDR3 in amino acids: CASSQGQFTGELFF. The CDR3 DNA follows: TGTGCCAGCAGCCAAGGCCAGTTCACCGGGGAGCTGTTTTTT.

CDR3 in amino acids: CASWERRGPQHF. The DNA for the CDR3 is TGTGCCAGCTGGGAGCGTCGGGGGCCCCAGCATTTT. This chain links TRBV28 with TRBJ1-5; D is undetermined. The length of the CDR3 is 12 residues. The V end lost 8 bases, the J end lost 9 bases, and 14 bases lay between the germline ends. Germline loops: CDR1 MDHEN, CDR2 SYDVKM.

The genes are TRBV28 and TRBJ1-5; D perhaps matches TRBD1 (5 bases). Germline V lookup: CDR1 MDHEN, CDR2 SYDVKM. CDR3 size: 16 residues. V lost 2 bases and J lost 2, with 13 bases in between. CDR3 in DNA: TGTGCCAGCAGTTTAATCAGGGATTGGCGCAATCAGCCCCAGCATTTT. Amino acids: CASSLIRDWRNQPQHF.

The rearrangement uses TRBV27 and TRBJ2-3; maybe TRBD2 (5 bases). Trimming removed 4 bases from V and 1 base from J, with 12 bases in between. The CDR3 is 15 amino acids. CDR1 and CDR2 (germline): MNHEY, SMNVEV (reference sequence). The CDR3 loop is CASSWGDDRTDTQYF. The DNA for the CDR3 is TGTGCCAGCAGTTGGGGAGACGACCGCACAGATACGCAGTATTTT.

The chain uses TRBV7-7 and TRBJ2-5; a weak D match, TRBD1 (5 bases). CDR1 and CDR2 from the germline V gene are SSHAT and FNYEAQ (reference sequence). CDR3 size: 11 residues. CDR3 in amino acids: CAVQGGETQYF. Here the CDR3 DNA reads TGTGCTGTCCAGGGTGGAGAGACCCAGTACTTC.

The chain carries TRBV5-6 and TRBJ2-7; maybe TRBD2 (5 bases). Germline CDR1 is SGHDT and CDR2 is YYEEEE. The CDR3 consists of 13 residues. V was trimmed by 1 base and J by 5 bases, leaving 10 bases between them. DNA of the CDR3: TGTGCCAGCAGCTTGTCTAGCTGGGACGAGCAGTACTTC. It is translated as CASSLSSWDEQYF.

The V gene is TRBV7-8, the J gene TRBJ2-1, with TRBD2 matching over 8 bases. The CDR3 has 15 residues. Germline CDR1 is SGHVS and CDR2 is FQNEAQ. Losses at the gene ends were 4 bases for V and 6 bases for J; bases not matched to a gene: 8. CDR3 in amino acids: CASSSTVAGSNEQFF. Written as DNA, the CDR3 is TGTGCCAGCAGCTCGACCGTAGCGGGGTCCAATGAGCAGTTCTTC.

The chain employs TRBV5-1 and TRBJ2-3; D ambiguous. Trimming took off 2 bases at V and 7 bases at J, with 23 bases between the two ends. Germline CDR1 is SGHRS and CDR2 is YFSETQ. There are 17 residues in the CDR3. CDR3 sequence: CASSFFPDPPDPNTQYF. DNA of the CDR3: TGCGCCAGCAGCTTTTTCCCAGATCCGCCGGATCCCAATACGCAGTATTTT.

The V call is TRBV13, the J call TRBJ2-2; D unresolved. The CDR3 loop spans 13 amino acids. Deletions cut 3 bases from V and 2 bases from J, with 4 bases between. CDR1 is PRHDT, CDR2 FYEKMQ, per germline (reference sequence). For the CDR3, the DNA is TGTGCCAGCAGCTTCTCCAACACCGGGGAGCTGTTTTTT. Amino acid sequence: CASSFSNTGELFF.

The rearrangement joins TRBV7-9 to TRBJ1-1, with a tentative D call TRBD1 (6 bases). CDR1 SEHNR and CDR2 FQNEAQ come from the germline V gene (reference sequence). The CDR3 covers 16 residues. The V and J ends lost 6 bases and 2 bases respectively, with 19 bases between them. The CDR3 loop reads CASSTIEGGINTEAFF. The DNA for the CDR3 is TGTGCCAGCAGTACCATAGAAGGGGGGATAAACACTGAAGCTTTCTTT.